These 26 T cell receptor beta chains share one sample of origin, sequenced in a study of CD8 T cells in Susac syndrome. RNA in amounts of 0.5 to 1 ug was reverse transcribed with random hexamers. TCRdb independently ran MiXCR on the immunoSEQ multiplex PCR reads; one entry per CDR3 protein. The table lists around 120,000 distinct CDR3 sequences, roughly 93% of them singletons. The sequenced sample was CD4+ T cells from PBMCs. Receptors originate from a human donor with multiple sclerosis.

V is TRBV7-2 and J is TRBJ1-1, with D unclear. The CDR3 is 13 residues long. V was clipped by 7 bases and J by 0 bases, with 9 bases between them. The germline CDR1 and CDR2 sequences are SGHTA and FQGNSA. Here the CDR3 reads CASKVAMNTEAFF. The CDR3, as DNA: TGTGCCAGCAAAGTGGCGATGAACACTGAAGCTTTCTTT. The variable domain in full, completed from reference TRBV7-2 and TRBJ1-1, reads GAGVSQSPSNKVTEKGKDVELRCDPISGHTALYWYRQSLGQGLEFLIYFQGNSAPDKSGLPSDRFSAERTGGSVSTLTIQRTQQEDSAVYLCASKVAMNTEAFFGQGTRLTVV.

The chain combines TRBV12-3 or TRBV12-4 with TRBJ2-5, with D perhaps given as TRBD1 or TRBD2 (5 bases each). The ends were cut back, 6 bases at V and 5 bases at J, with 13 bases in the middle. There are 13 residues in the CDR3. CDR3 bases: TGTGCCAGCAGACCTGGGACCTCGGAGACCCAGTACTTC. This encodes CASRPGTSETQYF.

V is TRBV20-1 and J is TRBJ2-7; possibly TRBD1 for D (6 bases). Between the trimmed V and J ends, which lost 5 bases and 2 bases, there was a span of 13 bases. Germline CDR1 reads DFQATT; CDR2 reads SNEGSKA (reference sequence). This CDR3 contains 13 residues. Here the CDR3 reads CSAEQGLTYEQYF. The CDR3 nucleotides are TGCAGTGCTGAACAGGGCCTTACCTACGAGCAGTACTTC.

The chain combines TRBV23-1 with TRBJ2-3; 7 nucleotides match TRBD1. TRBV23-1 is an ORF, and what it does is uncertain. The length of the CDR3 is 16 residues. V lost 0 bases, J lost 3 bases, and 6 bases stayed unmatched. The CDR3 reads CASSQSPTGITDTQYF. In DNA form, the CDR3 reads TGCGCCAGCAGTCAATCCCCGACAGGGATAACAGATACGCAGTATTTT.

The rearrangement uses TRBV6-2 or TRBV6-3 and TRBJ2-5; either TRBD1 or TRBD2 may supply D (5 bases each). V was trimmed by 2 bases and J by 8 bases, leaving 15 bases between them. The CDR3 is made up of 14 amino acids. Germline lookup yields CDR1 MNHEY and CDR2 SVGEGT. The CDR3 bases are TGTGCCAGCAGTTACCCCTCCACCGGGGCCACCCAGTACTTC. Its translation: CASSYPSTGATQYF.

The V call is TRBV5-1, the J call TRBJ1-2; 7 bases agree with TRBD1. The germline gives CDR1 SGHRS, CDR2 YFSETQ. With 4 bases clipped from V and 4 bases from J, the junction kept 4 bases outside the gene matches. This CDR3 is 13 amino acids long. DNA for the CDR3: TGCGCCAGCAGCGTCACAGGGGCCTATGGCTACACCTTC. This codes for CASSVTGAYGYTF.

The chain combines TRBV9 with TRBJ2-1; TRBD2 is a possible D gene (6 bases). This CDR3 comprises 15 residues. CDR1 SGDLS and CDR2 YYNGEE come from the germline V gene. The V and J ends lost 3 bases and 6 bases respectively, with 16 bases between them. CDR3 residues: CASSAPGTPSNEQFF. The CDR3 nucleotides read TGTGCCAGCAGCGCACCCGGGACTCCGTCCAATGAGCAGTTCTTC.

The genes are TRBV3-1 and TRBJ1-6; TRBD1 might be the D (6 bases). The CDR3 is made up of 15 amino acids. Germline-derived CDR1 and CDR2 are LGHDT and YNNKEL (reference sequence). V was shortened by 10 bases and J by 3 bases, with 16 bases between the two germline ends. The CDR3 sequence: CATRSGEIYNSPLHF. CDR3 coding DNA: TGTGCCACCCGGTCAGGGGAGATCTATAATTCACCCCTCCACTTT. The entire variable domain, with the rest obtained from reference TRBV3-1 and TRBJ1-6, is as follows: DTAVSQTPKYLVTQMGNDKSIKCEQNLGHDTMYWYKQDSKKFLKIMFSYNNKELIINETVPNRFSPKSPDKAHLNLHINSLELGDSAVYFCATRSGEIYNSPLHFGNGTRLTVT.

The chain recombines TRBV20-1 with TRBJ1-1; a possible D gene is TRBD1 (5 bases). Germline lookup yields CDR1 DFQATT and CDR2 SNEGSKA (reference sequence). V was pared by 3 bases and J by 1 base, with 6 bases between. This CDR3 comprises 12 residues. The CDR3: CSASTGNTEAFF. The DNA of the CDR3 is TGCAGTGCTAGCACAGGGAACACTGAAGCTTTCTTT.

The rearrangement joins TRBV29-1 to TRBJ2-5; 7 bases map to TRBD1. The germline gives CDR1 SQVTM, CDR2 ANQGSEA. CDR3 length: 15 residues. J gave up 1 base and V 1 base, and 6 bases lay outside the gene matches. The CDR3 reads CSVEGARGTQETQYF. CDR3 sequence (DNA): TGCAGCGTTGAAGGGGCCAGGGGGACCCAAGAGACCCAGTACTTC. Variable domain in full (rest from reference TRBV29-1 and TRBJ2-5): SAVISQKPSRDICQRGTSLTIQCQVDSQVTMMFWYRQQPGQSLTLIATANQGSEATYESGFVIDKFPISRPNLTFSTLTVSNMSPEDSSIYLCSVEGARGTQETQYFGPGTRLLVL.

The V gene is TRBV4-1, the J gene TRBJ2-2; TRBD1 matches 12 bases. V lost 4 bases to trimming and J lost 3 bases; unmatched junction nucleotides: 6. Looked up from germline, CDR1 is MGHRA and CDR2 is YSYEKL. This CDR3 region has 17 residues. Here the CDR3 reads CASSRPGQGAYTGELFF. The CDR3 DNA follows: TGCGCCAGCAGCCGTCCGGGACAGGGGGCGTACACCGGGGAGCTGTTTTTT.

This sequence joins TRBV2 and TRBJ2-7, with 8 bases identical to TRBD1. The CDR3 is 13 residues long. J was trimmed by 2 bases and V by 7 bases; bases with no gene match: 4. Germline V gene lookup returns CDR1 SNHLY and CDR2 FYNNEI. The CDR3 nucleotides read TGTGCCAGCAATCCGGGACAGGCCTACGAGCAGTACTTC. Translating gives CASNPGQAYEQYF.

The V gene is TRBV18, the J gene TRBJ1-1, with D perhaps matching TRBD1 (6 bases). Germline CDR1 is KGHSH and CDR2 is LQKENI. V shed 4 bases and J shed 0 bases, with 15 bases lying between them. The CDR3 is 16 residues long. For the CDR3, the DNA is TGTGCCAGCTCACTTCGACAGGCGACCATGAACACTGAAGCTTTCTTT. This translates into CASSLRQATMNTEAFF.

The V gene is TRBV7-2, the J gene TRBJ1-1; 9 nucleotides line up with TRBD1. The length of the CDR3 is 13 residues. The V gene end was trimmed by 5 bases and the J gene end by 7 bases; junction bases not matched to a gene: 5. Germline CDR1 SGHTA, CDR2 FQGNSA. The CDR3, as DNA: TGTGCCAGCAGCCATTGGGACAGGGTTGAAGCTTTCTTT. Encoded protein: CASSHWDRVEAFF.

This clonotype was seen once. This CDR3 reads CASSPSTGIYNSPLHF. CDR3 nucleotide sequence: TGTGCCAGTAGTCCGTCGACAGGGATCTATAATTCACCCCTCCACTTT. This chain uses TRBV19 with TRBJ1-6; 7 bases are a match to TRBD1. Trimming at V came to 5 bases and at J to 3 bases, leaving 7 bases not matched to a gene. Germline loops: CDR1 LNHDA, CDR2 SQIVND (reference sequence). This CDR3 is 16 amino acids long.

The chain joins TRBV25-1 to TRBJ2-7; D is uncertain. CDR1 is MGHDK, CDR2 SYGVNS, per germline. The CDR3 length is 14 residues. Between the trimmed V and J ends, which lost 4 bases and 0 bases, there was a span of 10 bases. The CDR3 loop is CASSASMSSYEQYF. The CDR3, as DNA: TGTGCCAGCAGTGCCTCAATGAGCTCCTACGAGCAGTACTTC.

The chain combines TRBV7-3 with TRBJ2-3; possibly TRBD1 or TRBD2 for D (6 bases each). Germline V gene sequence: CDR1 SGHTA, CDR2 FQGTGA. The CDR3 is made up of 14 amino acids. V was shortened by 3 bases and J by 6 bases, with 13 bases between the two germline ends. The DNA for the CDR3 is TGTGCCAGCAGCTTGACGGGGGCACACGATACGCAGTATTTT. This codes for CASSLTGAHDTQYF.

This clonotype has only one observation. V usage is TRBV29-1 and J usage is TRBJ2-5; 8 bases fit TRBD2. The CDR3 runs to 14 residues. V lost 3 bases to trimming and J lost 5 bases; unmatched junction nucleotides: 8. CDR1 is SQVTM, CDR2 ANQGSEA, per germline. CDR3 nucleotides: TGCAGCGTTGATCTCGGGGGGGCCCCGGAGACCCAGTACTTC. Translating gives CSVDLGGAPETQYF.

This clonotype was detected once. This sequence joins TRBV19 and TRBJ1-1; D is unresolved. The V end lost 5 bases, the J end lost 7 bases, and 14 bases lay between the germline ends. CDR1 and CDR2 from the germline V gene are LNHDA and SQIVND (reference sequence). CDR3 length: 13 amino acids. The CDR3 spells CASSPWTQIEAFF. CDR3 DNA sequence: TGTGCCAGTAGTCCATGGACCCAGATTGAAGCTTTCTTT. Full variable domain (missing parts from reference TRBV19 and TRBJ1-1): DGGITQSPKYLFRKEGQNVTLSCEQNLNHDAMYWYRQDPGQGLRLIYYSQIVNDFQKGDIAEGYSVSREKKESFPLTVTSAQKNPTAFYLCASSPWTQIEAFFGQGTRLTVV.

The chain recombines TRBV27 with TRBJ2-2, with D possibly matching TRBD1 (5 bases). Per the germline V gene, CDR1 is MNHEY and CDR2 is SMNVEV (reference sequence). There are 14 residues in the CDR3. V was pared by 5 bases and J by 4 bases, with 11 bases between. As DNA, the CDR3 is TGTGCCAGCAGTCCAGATAGGGGCACCGGGGAGCTGTTTTTT. Translation gives CASSPDRGTGELFF.

The chain recombines TRBV30 with TRBJ1-2; D is perhaps TRBD1 (5 bases). Germline V CDR1 and CDR2: GTSNPN, SVGIG (reference sequence). Trimming removed 2 bases from V and 4 bases from J, with 17 bases in between. The CDR3 spans 15 residues. In DNA, the CDR3 is TGTGCCTGGAGTCCTGGGACCCTCGGAGGCTATGGCTACACCTTC. Residues: CAWSPGTLGGYGYTF.

The V and J genes are TRBV4-2 and TRBJ2-5; 9 positions agree with TRBD2. CDR3 length: 16 residues. V was clipped by 0 bases and J by 5 bases; unmatched bases: 7. Germline CDR1 and CDR2: LGHNA and YNFKEQ. The CDR3 protein is CASSQDQPSGVETQYF. In DNA, the CDR3 is TGTGCCAGCAGCCAAGATCAGCCTAGCGGGGTGGAGACCCAGTACTTC.

V and J are TRBV19 and TRBJ2-6; no definite D call. The V end was cut by 5 bases, the J end by 2 bases, with 1 base between. The CDR3 has 12 residues. The germline V gene has CDR1 LNHDA and CDR2 SQIVND (reference sequence). The CDR3 bases are TGTGCCAGTAGTCCTGGGGCCAACGTCCTGACTTTC. Protein: CASSPGANVLTF.

The V gene is TRBV7-2, the J gene TRBJ1-6; 9 bases map to TRBD1. Germline CDR1 reads SGHTA; CDR2 reads FQGNSA. The CDR3 spans 14 residues. V was pared by 5 bases and J by 8 bases, with 4 bases of the junction left unmatched. CDR3: CASSIQGADSPLHF. Here the CDR3 DNA reads TGTGCCAGCAGCATACAGGGGGCTGATTCACCCCTCCACTTT.

The chain couples TRBV6-4 to TRBJ2-1, with TRBD1 as a possible D gene (5 bases). Germline CDR1 and CDR2: MRHNA and SNTAGT. The CDR3 spans 16 residues. V was cut by 0 bases and J by 0 bases, with 9 bases left in between. CDR3 sequence reads: CASSDSAGNSYNEQFF. In DNA form, the CDR3 reads TGTGCCAGCAGTGACTCTGCAGGGAACTCCTACAATGAGCAGTTCTTC.

The V call is TRBV7-9, the J call TRBJ1-5; D is unclear. CDR3 size: 12 residues. V gave up 3 bases and J gave up 6 bases, with 6 bases separating them. From germline, CDR1 is SEHNR and CDR2 FQNEAQ (reference sequence). In DNA, the CDR3 is TGTGCCAGCAGCTTCGAAGGTCAGCCCCAGCATTTT. It is translated as CASSFEGQPQHF.